Detailed here is one TCR beta chain. These data originate in a study of blood T cell repertoires in COVID-19. Study-wide context: Sample material is recorded as cDNA or gDNA derived from T cells, B-cell-depleted T cells, or PBMCs.

Assay: immunoSEQ multiplex PCR; the TCRdb copy retains only in-frame clones and omits some. The sample holds roughly 68,000 clones, 65% to 85% seen once. Cohorts were based on clinical histories the participants reported. The germline V and J ends were trimmed by 1 base and 6 bases, with 12 bases remaining between them. The CDR3 contains 14 residues. Germline CDR1 LGHNA, CDR2 YNFKEQ. The V gene is TRBV4-2, the J gene TRBJ1-2, with D unresolved. This clonotype was obtained from a woman aged 35 to 49 with acute COVID-19. Material for sequencing was PBMCs or T cells enriched from blood (not recorded which). As DNA, the CDR3 is TGTGCCAGCAGCCAAGTGCGAACGAGCGATGGCTACACCTTC. This sequence encodes CASSQVRTSDGYTF.